The entry below gives a single T cell receptor (beta chain) sequence along with its context. Some clones are missing from TCRdb's copy, which holds only in-frame ones; the method was immunoSEQ multiplex PCR. This table has fewer than 150,000 clones, 96% appearing once. This specimen belongs to a study of T cell changes during pregnancy in multiple sclerosis. CDR1 and CDR2 from the germline V gene are SGHTS and YDEGEE. V gave up 1 base and J gave up 4 bases, with 9 bases separating them. The CDR3 runs to 14 residues. This specimen was peripheral blood, taken after pregnancy. J is TRBJ1-5 and V is TRBV5-8; a weak D match, TRBD1 (5 bases). The TCR originated in a female donor with multiple sclerosis, enrolled in a pregnancy study. The CDR3 sequence: CASSLRQSNQPQHF. The CDR3 DNA is TGTGCCAGCAGCTTGCGACAGTCAAATCAGCCCCAGCATTTT.